Sequencing of this TCR beta chain was carried out in a study of T cell repertoires in cytomegalovirus infection. Study-wide results and limits: What dominated the ex vivo response were HLA-C-restricted CMV-specific TCR beta clonotypes. Cumulative frequency of public TCR beta families picked out carriers of CMV plus the relevant HLA.

About this clonotype: As yet, its antigen is unknown.

TCRdb reanalysed the reads using MiXCR and keeps one entry per CDR3 protein. Here the sample spans roughly 160,000 distinct CDR3 sequences, less than 25% being singletons. V lost 5 bases to trimming and J lost 8 bases, with 18 bases between them. This CDR3 has 15 amino acids. Germline lookup yields CDR1 SEHNR and CDR2 FQNEAQ (reference sequence). The J gene is TRBJ1-4, the V gene TRBV7-9, with D possibly matching TRBD1 (5 bases). The source of this sequence is a human donor in good health (CMV status not recorded). Some clones in this sample may be carry-over from other donors' samples. This material consisted of CD8+ T cells from cultured PBMCs, taken from culture after CMV antigen stimulation. CDR3 in DNA: TGTGCCAGCAGCCCCGCCTCCCAGGGAGTGGAAAAACTGTTTTTT. This gives the protein CASSPASQGVEKLFF.